The 20 T cell receptor beta chains presented below share a single source sample, sequenced in a study of PD-1 blockade in mismatch repair-deficient tumors. This table comes from immunoSEQ multiplex PCR, and its TCRdb copy is limited to in-frame clones, with some not included. Of more than 20,000 clones in the sample, approximately 84% are singletons; the top ten hold over 15%. The sample was peripheral blood, taken 2 weeks after starting pembrolizumab. The receptors were sampled from an adult with mismatch repair-deficient cancer.

This clone was observed once. The rearrangement joins TRBV14 to TRBJ2-7; tentative D call: TRBD2 (6 bases). The germline CDR1 and CDR2 sequences are SGHDN and FVKESK. This CDR3 contains 14 residues. The germline V and J ends were trimmed by 2 bases and 0 bases, with 8 bases remaining between them. CDR3 coding DNA: TGTGCCAGCAGCCAATGGGAGGCCTCCTACGAGCAGTACTTC. Its translation: CASSQWEASYEQYF.

The gene calls are TRBV10-3 and TRBJ2-2, with D possibly TRBD1 on 6 matching bases. Germline CDR1 ENHRY, CDR2 SYGVKD. V was pared by 7 bases and J by 6 bases, with 15 bases between. CDR3 length: 14 residues. The CDR3 region is CAITSLKGAGELFF. In DNA, the CDR3 is TGTGCCATCACCTCGTTAAAGGGGGCCGGGGAGCTGTTTTTT.

The chain recombines TRBV19 with TRBJ1-2; D is possibly TRBD1 (5 bases). This CDR3 is 12 amino acids long. The V gene's germline CDR1 is LNHDA and CDR2 SQIVND (reference sequence). V lost 2 bases to trimming and J lost 5 bases, with 6 bases between them. The chain's CDR3 is CASSIRTYGYTF. DNA for the CDR3: TGTGCCAGTAGTATACGGACATATGGCTACACCTTC.

The genes are TRBV19 and TRBJ2-7, with 11 bases lining up with TRBD2. Germline values: CDR1 LNHDA, CDR2 SQIVND (reference sequence). The CDR3 sequence is 13 residues long. V lost 7 bases, J lost 5 bases, and 4 bases stayed unmatched. The CDR3 coding sequence is TGTGCCAGTAAGACTAGCGGGACGCACGAGCAGTACTTC. Amino acid sequence: CASKTSGTHEQYF.

V usage is TRBV11-2 and J usage is TRBJ2-1, with a weak D call TRBD1 (7 bases). CDR3 length equals 17 residues. Germline loops: CDR1 SGHAT, CDR2 FQNNGV. The V and J ends lost 3 bases and 3 bases respectively, with 18 bases between them. CDR3 sequence reads: CASSFQGGSWGYNEQFF. CDR3 bases: TGTGCCAGCAGCTTCCAGGGGGGCAGCTGGGGCTACAATGAGCAGTTCTTC. Drawing the rest from reference TRBV11-2 and TRBJ2-1, the complete variable domain is EAGVAQSPRYKIIEKRQSVAFWCNPISGHATLYWYQQILGQGPKLLIQFQNNGVVDDSQLPKDRFSAERLKGVDSTLKIQPAKLEDSAVYLCASSFQGGSWGYNEQFFGPGTRLTVL.

The chain employs TRBV11-2 and TRBJ2-1; TRBD1 matches 8 bases. Unmatched junction bases numbered 11, after V lost 6 bases and J lost 7 bases. This CDR3 has 15 amino acids. The V gene's germline CDR1 is SGHAT and CDR2 FQNNGV. CDR3 amino acids: CASRSPRTGMNEQFF. For the CDR3, the DNA is TGTGCCAGCAGATCCCCCCGGACAGGGATGAATGAGCAGTTCTTC.

This clone showed up just once. V is TRBV7-2 and J is TRBJ2-7, with D possibly TRBD2 on 5 matching bases. Trimming left V 0 bases short and J 2 bases short, with 14 bases between. Germline CDR1 SGHTA, CDR2 FQGNSA. The CDR3 loop spans 16 amino acids. The chain's CDR3 is CASSLALSGIPYEQYF. The DNA for the CDR3 is TGTGCCAGCAGCTTAGCGCTTTCGGGGATCCCCTACGAGCAGTACTTC.

This chain links TRBV7-9 with TRBJ2-5, with D perhaps being TRBD1 or TRBD2 (5 bases each). The CDR3 has 14 amino acids. Between the trimmed V and J ends, which lost 5 bases and 4 bases, there was a span of 14 bases. Germline lookup yields CDR1 SEHNR and CDR2 FQNEAQ (reference sequence). The DNA for the CDR3 is TGTGCCAGCAGCCGAGACAGCGCGGGAGAGACCCAGTACTTC. As protein: CASSRDSAGETQYF.

This clone was counted once. The chain uses TRBV7-3 and TRBJ2-7; no definite D call. Germline V lookup: CDR1 SGHTA, CDR2 FQGTGA. Trimming removed 8 bases from V and 4 bases from J, with 27 bases in between. The CDR3 consists of 17 residues. CDR3 bases: TGTGCCAGCCCTGGACCTAACCAGTTGGGTACGACTTACGAGCAGTACTTC. It yields the protein CASPGPNQLGTTYEQYF. Together with reference TRBV7-3 and TRBJ2-7, the CDR3 gives the full variable domain: GAGVSQTPSNKVTEKGKYVELRCDPISGHTALYWYRQSLGQGPEFLIYFQGTGAADDSGLPNDRFFAVRPEGSVSTLKIQRTERGDSAVYLCASPGPNQLGTTYEQYFGPGTRLTVT.

V usage is TRBV27 and J usage is TRBJ1-1, with D possibly TRBD1 on 5 matching bases. V was clipped by 1 base and J by 6 bases, with 9 bases between them. This CDR3 has 13 residues. Germline assignment: CDR1 MNHEY and CDR2 SMNVEV (reference sequence). Written as DNA, the CDR3 is TGTGCCAGCAGTTTATTAGGGGACGCTGAAGCTTTCTTT. Translating gives CASSLLGDAEAFF.

The chain links TRBV7-8 to TRBJ1-6; D gene unclear. This CDR3 comprises 14 residues. The V end was cut by 2 bases, the J end by 5 bases, with 7 bases between. Germline V gene sequence: CDR1 SGHVS, CDR2 FQNEAQ. CDR3 DNA sequence: TGTGCCAGCAGCTTACCGGCAGATAATTCACCCCTCCACTTT. This encodes CASSLPADNSPLHF. The whole variable domain, filled in from reference TRBV7-8 and TRBJ1-6, reads GAGVSQSPRYKVAKRGQDVALRCDPISGHVSLFWYQQALGQGPEFLTYFQNEAQLDKSGLPSDRFFAERPEGSVSTLKIQRTQQEDSAVYLCASSLPADNSPLHFGNGTRLTVT.

The V call is TRBV29-1, the J call TRBJ2-2, with D perhaps matching TRBD1 (5 bases). CDR1 is SQVTM, CDR2 ANQGSEA, per germline. With 7 bases removed from V and 6 bases from J, the gap between germline ends came to 12 bases. This CDR3 spans 12 amino acids. CDR3 loop: CSAPAGSGELFF. The CDR3 region has the DNA TGCAGCGCCCCGGCAGGGTCCGGGGAGCTGTTTTTT.

The chain uses TRBV10-3 and TRBJ1-5; TRBD1 matches 9 bases. The CDR3 runs 15 residues. The J segment lost 4 bases and the V segment lost 3 bases, leaving 4 bases of the junction unmatched. CDR1 is ENHRY, CDR2 SYGVKD, per germline. CDR3 region: CAISERTGANQPQHF. CDR3 DNA sequence: TGTGCCATCAGTGAACGGACAGGGGCTAATCAGCCCCAGCATTTT.

V and J are TRBV11-2 and TRBJ2-7; no reliable D call. The CDR3 is 11 residues long. V was trimmed by 4 bases and J by 3 bases, leaving 4 bases between them. CDR1 and CDR2 from the germline V gene are SGHAT and FQNNGV. CDR3 bases: TGTGCCAGCAGCTGGGGCTACGAGCAGTACTTC. Its protein product is CASSWGYEQYF.

Notes on this clone: Other DNA sequences of this sample code for an identical CDR3. The rearrangement joins TRBV19 to TRBJ2-7; 9 bases agree with TRBD2. The CDR3 covers 14 residues. The V segment lost 3 bases and the J segment 0 bases; nucleotides outside the gene matches: 0. Germline V lookup: CDR1 LNHDA, CDR2 SQIVND (reference sequence). The DNA of the CDR3 is TGTGCCAGTAGTATTAGCGGGAGCTCCTACGAGCAGTACTTC. Translated: CASSISGSSYEQYF.

This clone was seen only a few times. DNA of the CDR3: TGTGCCAGCAGCTTAGATCGGGCCCGGGAGCAGTACTTC. Protein product: CASSLDRAREQYF. The rearrangement uses TRBV11-2 and TRBJ2-7; no definite D call. Per the germline V gene, CDR1 is SGHAT and CDR2 is FQNNGV. CDR3 length: 13 amino acids. V gave up 0 bases and J gave up 7 bases, with 10 bases separating them.

This clone was detected a few times. This chain uses TRBV4-1 with TRBJ1-5, with D maybe TRBD1 (5 bases). The CDR3 runs 16 residues. Trimming took off 1 base at V and 4 bases at J, with 14 bases between the two ends. Germline V gives CDR1 MGHRA, CDR2 YSYEKL. CDR3 region: CASSQAALGGNQPQHF. In DNA, the CDR3 is TGCGCCAGCAGCCAAGCAGCCCTGGGGGGAAATCAGCCCCAGCATTTT.

The chain links TRBV4-3 to TRBJ1-1; weak D call: TRBD1 (5 bases). Germline V gene sequence: CDR1 LGHNA, CDR2 YSLEER. V lost 0 bases and J lost 1, with 15 bases in between. The CDR3 sequence is 17 residues long. The CDR3 protein is CASSQDLEQVANTEAFF. DNA of the CDR3: TGCGCCAGCAGCCAAGATCTGGAACAGGTAGCGAACACTGAAGCTTTCTTT.

The rearrangement uses TRBV21-1 and TRBJ1-5; the table's D call TRBD1 went unverified against the DNA. TRBV21-1 is annotated as a pseudogene. This CDR3 contains 17 residues. As DNA, the CDR3 is TGTGCCAGCAGCAAAGTTTTCCTGGACAGGGTCAATCAGCCCCAGCATTTT. It specifies CASSKVFLDRVNQPQHF.

The rearrangement links TRBV10-1 to TRBJ2-1; a possible D gene is TRBD1 (5 bases). CDR3 length: 14 amino acids. Looked up from germline, CDR1 is WNHNN and CDR2 is SYGVQD (reference sequence). Trimming shortened V by 2 bases and J by 0 bases, and 5 bases separated the two germline ends. Written as DNA, the CDR3 is TGCGCCAGCAGTGAGGACAGCTCCTACAATGAGCAGTTCTTC. Translation: CASSEDSSYNEQFF.